Shown below are 28 T cell receptor beta chains from a single sample sequenced in a study of shared clonotypes between healthy human individuals. Naive CD8 isolation took CD45RO-negative cells positively selected for CCR7 and excluded terminally differentiated effector memory CD45RA+ cells. The table came from immunoSEQ multiplex PCR; TCRdb's copy has only in-frame clones and leaves some out. This table holds millions of clones, about 92% found once. Sequencing was carried out using naive CD8+ T cells from PBMCs. Receptors were obtained from a man in his late teens or twenties in good health. Some clones in this sample may be carry-over from other donors' samples.

The CDR3 DNA reads as TGTGCCAGCAGCGACACCGGGACAGGGAATGAAAAACTGTTTTTT. Translation: CASSDTGTGNEKLFF. V gene TRBV9 combines with J gene TRBJ1-4; 9 nucleotides align to TRBD1. The V gene end was trimmed by 3 bases and the J gene end by 5 bases; junction bases not matched to a gene: 5. CDR1 SGDLS and CDR2 YYNGEE come from the germline V gene. This CDR3 has 15 amino acids.

J is TRBJ2-1 and V is TRBV27; D is undetermined. Germline CDR1 is MNHEY and CDR2 is SMNVEV (reference sequence). The CDR3 length is 13 residues. V lost 7 bases to trimming and J lost 4 bases, with 11 bases between them. The chain's CDR3 is CASKYTYYNEQFF. For the CDR3, the DNA is TGTGCCAGCAAATACACGTATTACAATGAGCAGTTCTTC.

This clone has just one count. The rearrangement links TRBV27 to TRBJ1-3, with TRBD1 matching over 8 bases. This CDR3 is built from 18 residues. Per the germline V gene, CDR1 is MNHEY and CDR2 is SMNVEV (reference sequence). The trim removed 5 bases at V and 0 bases at J, leaving 12 bases unmatched. The CDR3 spells CASSPDARGPSSGNTIYF. CDR3 bases: TGTGCCAGCAGTCCTGATGCCAGGGGGCCAAGCTCTGGAAACACCATATATTTT.

The chain recombines TRBV9 with TRBJ2-5, with 8 positions matching TRBD1. The CDR3 extends over 16 amino acids. V was pared by 5 bases and J by 2 bases, with 11 bases of the junction left unmatched. Germline V lookup: CDR1 SGDLS, CDR2 YYNGEE. The CDR3 protein is CASSLVAGGLQETQYF. The DNA of the CDR3 is TGTGCCAGCAGTTTGGTGGCAGGGGGCCTGCAAGAGACCCAGTACTTC. The full variable domain, rest sourced from reference TRBV9 and TRBJ2-5, is DSGVTQTPKHLITATGQRVTLRCSPRSGDLSVYWYQQSLDQGLQFLIQYYNGEERAKGNILERFSAQQFPDLHSELNLSSLELGDSALYFCASSLVAGGLQETQYFGPGTRLLVL.

V is TRBV6-1 and J is TRBJ1-2; D not resolved. The V end lost 2 bases, the J end lost 2 bases, and 12 bases lay between the germline ends. This CDR3 comprises 15 residues. Looked up from germline, CDR1 is MNHNS and CDR2 is SASEGT. The CDR3 nucleotides are TGTGCCAGCAGTGAACTCTGGACGGTGAACTATGGCTACACCTTC. Translated, it gives CASSELWTVNYGYTF.

This clone appeared once. V gene TRBV27 combines with J gene TRBJ1-2; TRBD1 agrees at 7 bases. V shed 6 bases and J 2 bases; nucleotides not matched to a gene: 12. Looked up from germline, CDR1 is MNHEY and CDR2 is SMNVEV (reference sequence). CDR3 length: 16 amino acids. This CDR3 reads CASRPQNRGVNYGYTF. In DNA form, the CDR3 reads TGTGCCAGCAGACCACAGAACAGGGGAGTAAACTATGGCTACACCTTC.

This sequence joins TRBV9 and TRBJ2-2; the D gene is possibly TRBD2 (5 bases). Germline lookup yields CDR1 SGDLS and CDR2 YYNGEE. V lost 0 bases to trimming and J lost 1 base, with 13 bases between them. CDR3 length: 17 residues. The CDR3 bases are TGTGCCAGCAGCGTAGCTACGGTGGGAGTGAACACCGGGGAGCTGTTTTTT. Amino acid sequence: CASSVATVGVNTGELFF.

This clone was observed a handful of times. Other DNA sequences within the sample encode an identical CDR3. This rearrangement joins TRBV7-9 to TRBJ2-7; D remains unclear. This CDR3 contains 11 residues. Trimming shortened V by 5 bases and J by 0 bases, and 2 bases separated the two germline ends. Per the germline V gene, CDR1 is SEHNR and CDR2 is FQNEAQ (reference sequence). DNA for the CDR3: TGTGCCAGCAGCGACTCCTACGAGCAGTACTTC. This sequence encodes CASSDSYEQYF.

The chain couples TRBV19 to TRBJ2-2, with unresolved D. The CDR3 spans 15 residues. Germline-derived CDR1 and CDR2 are LNHDA and SQIVND (reference sequence). Trimming took off 1 base at V and 3 bases at J, with 9 bases between the two ends. CDR3 residues: CASSIGLDYTGELFF. CDR3 in DNA: TGTGCCAGTAGTATAGGCCTGGATTACACCGGGGAGCTGTTTTTT. Full variable domain (outside the CDR3, taken from reference TRBV19 and TRBJ2-2): DGGITQSPKYLFRKEGQNVTLSCEQNLNHDAMYWYRQDPGQGLRLIYYSQIVNDFQKGDIAEGYSVSREKKESFPLTVTSAQKNPTAFYLCASSIGLDYTGELFFGEGSRLTVL.

V and J are TRBV5-1 and TRBJ2-7; 8 nucleotides line up with TRBD2. The germline gives CDR1 SGHRS, CDR2 YFSETQ. The V gene end was trimmed by 3 bases and the J gene end by 4 bases; junction bases not matched to a gene: 21. The CDR3 sequence is 19 residues long. CDR3 bases: TGCGCCAGCAGCTACCTGGGGGGGACGAGGCGGGAGGCTGATTACGAGCAGTACTTC. Its protein is CASSYLGGTRREADYEQYF.

In the case of this clone: Other nucleotide sequences in the sample specify the same CDR3. CDR3 residues: CASSGRQDGNTIYF. Here the CDR3 DNA reads TGTGCCAGCAGCGGCCGACAGGACGGAAACACCATATATTTT. The chain carries TRBV9 and TRBJ1-3; possible D gene TRBD1, 6 bases. Between the trimmed V and J ends, which lost 3 bases and 4 bases, there was a span of 11 bases. This CDR3 region has 14 residues. CDR1 SGDLS and CDR2 YYNGEE come from the germline V gene.

V usage is TRBV29-1 and J usage is TRBJ2-7; 7 positions agree with TRBD2. CDR1 SQVTM and CDR2 ANQGSEA come from the germline V gene. V shed 6 bases, J shed 0 bases, and the junction held 5 bases outside the gene matches. The CDR3 is 13 amino acids. CDR3 sequence: CSVRGSPSYEQYF. CDR3 in DNA: TGCAGCGTCCGCGGGAGTCCCTCCTACGAGCAGTACTTC.

The J gene is TRBJ2-3, the V gene TRBV7-9; D possibly corresponds to TRBD1 (5 bases). The CDR3 extends over 12 amino acids. The germline V and J ends were trimmed by 0 bases and 15 bases, with 13 bases remaining between them. Germline V lookup: CDR1 SEHNR, CDR2 FQNEAQ (reference sequence). The DNA for the CDR3 is TGTGCCAGCAGCTTAGCGGGGCCCCGAAAATATTTT. Protein: CASSLAGPRKYF.

This clone was counted a few times. Other DNA sequences in the sample encode the same CDR3. The chain joins TRBV29-1 to TRBJ2-7; D tentatively reads TRBD1 or TRBD2 (5 bases each). Germline V gives CDR1 SQVTM, CDR2 ANQGSEA. Trimming took off 1 base at V and 3 bases at J, with 10 bases between the two ends. The CDR3 is 13 residues long. CDR3 nucleotide sequence: TGCAGCGTTGAAGGGGGGACCAGCTACGAGCAGTACTTC. Translation gives CSVEGGTSYEQYF.

V usage is TRBV5-6 and J usage is TRBJ1-2, with 7 positions matching TRBD1. The CDR3 length is 14 residues. Germline V gene lookup returns CDR1 SGHDT and CDR2 YYEEEE. J gave up 0 bases and V 4 bases, and 3 bases lay outside the gene matches. The CDR3, as DNA: TGTGCCAGCAGCCCCGGGACAGCTAACTATGGCTACACCTTC. It is translated as CASSPGTANYGYTF.

This chain uses TRBV13 with TRBJ1-6; a weak D match, TRBD1 (6 bases). The CDR3 contains 15 residues. In germline, CDR1 is PRHDT, CDR2 FYEKMQ (reference sequence). With 5 bases removed from V and 4 bases from J, the gap between germline ends came to 12 bases. The CDR3 loop reads CASSQTGQYNSPLHF. The CDR3 nucleotides are TGTGCCAGCAGCCAGACAGGACAATATAATTCACCCCTCCACTTT.

The gene calls are TRBV27 and TRBJ1-1; D is unresolved. Looked up from germline, CDR1 is MNHEY and CDR2 is SMNVEV (reference sequence). V lost 4 bases, J lost 3 bases, and 15 bases lay in between. The CDR3 covers 15 residues. The CDR3 sequence is CASSSPAEGYTEAFF. CDR3 DNA sequence: TGTGCCAGCAGTTCCCCCGCGGAGGGATACACTGAAGCTTTCTTT.

This chain's CDR3 is CASSELLPDSCNQPQHF. The CDR3 region has the DNA TGCGCCAGCAGTGAGTTACTTCCCGACAGTTGCAATCAGCCCCAGCATTTT. The chain joins TRBV10-1 to TRBJ1-5, with a possible D match to TRBD1 (5 bases). Germline CDR1 is WNHNN and CDR2 is SYGVQD (reference sequence). Trimming cost V 1 base and J 2 bases, with 15 bases left between them. The CDR3 has 17 residues.

V and J are TRBV7-9 and TRBJ1-1; D gene uncertain. Germline lookup yields CDR1 SEHNR and CDR2 FQNEAQ (reference sequence). V shed 4 bases and J shed 7 bases, with 10 bases lying between them. This CDR3 region has 12 residues. In DNA form, the CDR3 reads TGTGCCAGCAGCTACCCGGGCATTGAAGCTTTCTTT. It translates to CASSYPGIEAFF.

V usage is TRBV28 and J usage is TRBJ1-4; the D is unclear. V shed 6 bases and J shed 4 bases, with 12 bases lying between them. This CDR3 comprises 14 residues. Germline V lookup: CDR1 MDHEN, CDR2 SYDVKM. This chain's CDR3 is CASRPTGRNEKLFF. DNA of the CDR3: TGTGCCAGCAGGCCCACGGGCCGTAATGAAAAACTGTTTTTT.

This sequence joins TRBV30 and TRBJ2-7, with TRBD2 matching over 10 bases. Germline lookup yields CDR1 GTSNPN and CDR2 SVGIG (reference sequence). CDR3 length equals 13 residues. The ends lost 7 bases at V and 3 bases at J; junction bases unmatched: 6. In nucleotides, the CDR3 is TGTGCCTCGAGCGGGAGGGCCGACTACGAGCAGTACTTC. Its protein is CASSGRADYEQYF. Full variable domain (outside the CDR3, taken from reference TRBV30 and TRBJ2-7): SQTIHQWPATLVQPVGSPLSLECTVEGTSNPNLYWYRQAAGRGLQLLFYSVGIGQISSEVPQNLSASRPQDRQFILSSKKLLLSDSGFYLCASSGRADYEQYFGPGTRLTVT.

The chain joins TRBV11-1 to TRBJ2-3; D unresolved. The ends were cut back, 5 bases at V and 3 bases at J, with 12 bases in the middle. Germline V lookup: CDR1 SGHAT, CDR2 FQDESV (reference sequence). The CDR3 runs to 14 residues. This chain's CDR3 is CASSRASGTDTQYF. The CDR3, as DNA: TGTGCCAGCAGCCGGGCCAGTGGGACAGATACGCAGTATTTT.

V usage is TRBV27 and J usage is TRBJ2-7; 7 bases line up with TRBD1. V trimming: 4 bases; J trimming: 4 bases; junction bases outside the gene matches: 10. Germline CDR1 is MNHEY and CDR2 is SMNVEV (reference sequence). The CDR3 contains 15 residues. The CDR3 is CASSSGQAANYEQYF. CDR3 nucleotides: TGTGCCAGCAGTTCCGGACAGGCGGCAAATTACGAGCAGTACTTC.

This clone was counted once. The chain combines TRBV28 with TRBJ2-7; 11 bases map to TRBD1. After removal of 5 bases from V and 3 bases from J, the junction contained 3 bases not matched to a gene. Germline V gives CDR1 MDHEN, CDR2 SYDVKM. The length of the CDR3 is 14 residues. The CDR3 bases are TGTGCCAGCAGTGGGACAGGGGGTTTCTACGAGCAGTACTTC. Residues: CASSGTGGFYEQYF.

The CDR3 is CSAPPTNSAGYNEQFF. The CDR3 region has the DNA TGCAGCGCCCCCCCGACGAACTCAGCGGGTTACAATGAGCAGTTCTTC. V and J are TRBV29-1 and TRBJ2-1, with a possible D match to TRBD2 (6 bases). Between the trimmed V and J ends, which lost 7 bases and 4 bases, there was a span of 23 bases. The CDR3 is made up of 16 amino acids. From germline, CDR1 is SQVTM and CDR2 ANQGSEA.

V usage is TRBV4-3 and J usage is TRBJ2-1; TRBD2 agrees at 11 bases. Per the germline V gene, CDR1 is LGHNA and CDR2 is YSLEER. V lost 0 bases, J lost 4 bases, and 8 bases stayed unmatched. The CDR3 is 18 residues long. This CDR3 reads CASSQDGGGLAEYNEQFF. CDR3 nucleotide sequence: TGCGCCAGCAGCCAAGATGGGGGGGGACTAGCGGAGTACAATGAGCAGTTCTTC.

The chain employs TRBV4-1 and TRBJ2-3; D is undetermined. Trimming took off 0 bases at V and 3 bases at J, with 19 bases between the two ends. The CDR3 consists of 18 residues. Germline V lookup: CDR1 MGHRA, CDR2 YSYEKL. The CDR3 DNA reads as TGCGCCAGCAGCCAAGATTCGGGCAGCTACATGACAACAGATACGCAGTATTTT. Protein: CASSQDSGSYMTTDTQYF.

The DNA for the CDR3 is TGTGCCAGCAGCCGACTTGGGCTAGCGGGAGTAGACGATGAGCAGTTCTTC. It translates to CASSRLGLAGVDDEQFF. This rearrangement joins TRBV27 to TRBJ2-1; TRBD2 aligns across 10 bases. The CDR3 totals 17 residues. Per germline, CDR1 MNHEY and CDR2 SMNVEV (reference sequence). V shed 6 bases and J 8 bases; nucleotides not matched to a gene: 16.